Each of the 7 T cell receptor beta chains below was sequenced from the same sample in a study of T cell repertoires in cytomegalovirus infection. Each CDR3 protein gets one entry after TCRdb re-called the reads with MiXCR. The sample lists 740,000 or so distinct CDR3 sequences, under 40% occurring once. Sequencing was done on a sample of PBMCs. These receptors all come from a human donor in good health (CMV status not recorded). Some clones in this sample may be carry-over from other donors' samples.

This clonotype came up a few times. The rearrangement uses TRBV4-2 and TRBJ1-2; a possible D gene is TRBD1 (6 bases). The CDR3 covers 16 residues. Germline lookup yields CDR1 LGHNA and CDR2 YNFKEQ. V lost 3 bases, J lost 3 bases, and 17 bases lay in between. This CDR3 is CASSHAVRDTDYGYTF. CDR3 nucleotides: TGTGCCAGCAGCCATGCAGTAAGGGACACCGACTATGGCTACACCTTC.

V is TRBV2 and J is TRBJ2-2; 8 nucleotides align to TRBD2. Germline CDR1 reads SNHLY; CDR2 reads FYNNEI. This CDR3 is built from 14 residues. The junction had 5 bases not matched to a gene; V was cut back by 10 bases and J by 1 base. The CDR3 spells CATTGGRNTGELFF. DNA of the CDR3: TGTGCCACCACGGGAGGGAGGAACACCGGGGAGCTGTTTTTT.

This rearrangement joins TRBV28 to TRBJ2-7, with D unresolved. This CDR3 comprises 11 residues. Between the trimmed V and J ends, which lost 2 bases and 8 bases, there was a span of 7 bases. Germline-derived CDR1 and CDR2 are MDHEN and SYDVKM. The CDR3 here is CASSLAQKQYF. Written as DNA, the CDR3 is TGTGCCAGCAGTTTAGCCCAGAAGCAGTACTTC.

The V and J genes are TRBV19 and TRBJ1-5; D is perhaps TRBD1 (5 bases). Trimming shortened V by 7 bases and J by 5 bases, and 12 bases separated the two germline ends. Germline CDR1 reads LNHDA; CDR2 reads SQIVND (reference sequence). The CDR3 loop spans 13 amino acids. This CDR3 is CASTGRDDQPQHF. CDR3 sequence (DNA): TGTGCCAGTACCGGCAGGGATGATCAGCCCCAGCATTTT.

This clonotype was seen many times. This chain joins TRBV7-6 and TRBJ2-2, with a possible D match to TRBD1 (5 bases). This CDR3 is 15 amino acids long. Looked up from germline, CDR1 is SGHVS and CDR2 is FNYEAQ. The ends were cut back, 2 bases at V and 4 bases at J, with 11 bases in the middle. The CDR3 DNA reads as TGTGCCAGCAGCTTATTATCTAGGGGCACCGGGGAGCTGTTTTTT. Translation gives CASSLLSRGTGELFF.

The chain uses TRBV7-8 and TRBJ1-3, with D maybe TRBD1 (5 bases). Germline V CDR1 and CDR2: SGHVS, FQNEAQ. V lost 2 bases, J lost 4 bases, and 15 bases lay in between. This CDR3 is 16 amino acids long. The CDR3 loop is CASSLILDRIGNTIYF. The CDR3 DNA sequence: TGTGCCAGCAGCTTAATACTCGACAGAATAGGAAACACCATATATTTT.

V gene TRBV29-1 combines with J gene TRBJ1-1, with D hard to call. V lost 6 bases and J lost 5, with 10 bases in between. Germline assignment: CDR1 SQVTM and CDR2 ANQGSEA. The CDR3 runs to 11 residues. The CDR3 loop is CSVRTETEAFF. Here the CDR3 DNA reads TGCAGCGTCCGGACGGAGACTGAAGCTTTCTTT.